This entry concerns a single T cell receptor beta chain. It has no known antigen specificity. Base qualities are not provided; no much larger clone lies one nucleotide away. The sample is drawn from a study of CD8+ T cells in alopecia areata (dated by TCRdb to 2017 to 2018). Notes on the research overall: The treated patients took part in an open-label pilot trial in which moderate-to-severe alopecia areata was treated with oral tofacitinib at 5 to 10 mg twice daily. Tofacitinib was given for 6 to 18 months, followed by 6 months of follow-up off drug to assess delayed response and recurrence. In treated patients, disease severity was measured using the SALT score, which gives the percentage of scalp surface area affected. To study T cell clonal expansion in alopecia areata, the researchers applied high-throughput TCRbeta sequencing to both the C3H/HeJ mouse model and human patients. Human TCRbeta sequencing covered scalp tissue and sorted CD4+ and CD8+ peripheral blood T cells from patchy and totalis/universalis alopecia areata patients and healthy controls. Biopsies were taken from tofacitinib-treated patients at baseline and again at 4 and 24 weeks into treatment, and several of those patients also had a later scalp biopsy. Scalp clonality was compared across normal scalp (n=4), patchy alopecia areata scalp (n=8), and alopecia totalis/universalis scalp (n=8). The RNA source kit depended on sample type: the PAXgene miRNA kit for fixed scalp, the miRNeasy kit for PBMCs, and the RNeasy kit for mouse skin. immunoSEQ multiplex PCR using 35 Vbeta forward primers and 13 Jbeta reverse primers was used to amplify TCRbeta CDR3 regions. What the study reported, not specific to this receptor: Because the treated cohort was small and had just a single nonresponder, larger studies are needed to establish links between baseline CD8+ expansion and response. During tofacitinib treatment, many expanded lesional clones remained in scalp and blood, and this persistence may partly explain relapse after treatment is stopped. Higher clonality and more expanded CD8+ clones were observed in lesional scalp than in normal scalp, particularly in alopecia totalis/universalis, a finding suggestive of antigenic drive. Scalp clonality and the number of expanded CD8+ clones among the top 100 scalp clones were significantly decreased by tofacitinib. Shared TCR sequences between patients were less evident than in mice, which may be partly attributable to HLA diversity in the patient population. Resident alphabeta T cells in normal human skin are also sequenced, complicating scalp TCR repertoire analysis, unlike mouse skin dominated by gammadelta T cells.

Taken with the paper, the label for treatment or condition translates to: oral pan-JAK inhibitor, 5-10 mg twice daily. From alopecia areata patients, peripheral blood was collected along with lesional scalp punch biopsies. PBMCs were separated by density centrifugation and stained for CD3, CD4 and CD8, after which CD4+ and CD8+ T cells were sorted on a FACSAria. Library construction relied on the immunoSEQ multiplex PCR assay. For TCR sequencing, RNA was extracted from every sample and reverse transcribed into cDNA to serve as template. SuperScript III was used for first-strand cDNA synthesis, primed with a 2:1 mix of oligo-dT and random hexamers. A synthetic immune receptor repertoire was used to assess amplification bias, and residual bias was removed computationally. The authors processed their data as follows. After raw reads were preprocessed to remove errors, the CDR3 was defined following IMGT conventions as running from the conserved cysteine to phenylalanine. Clonality was calculated as 1 minus Shannon entropy normalized by log2 of the number of productive unique TCRs. CD4 or CD8 identity of scalp clones was inferred by cross-referencing scalp TCRbeta sequences with sorted blood CD4 and CD8 repertoires. Held by TCRdb, this immuneACCESS table contains in-frame sequences only and omits some clones. Under half of the omission traces to an unresolved V gene where checked; the cause of the rest is unknown. Clone size and V and J calls were adopted from that table, with D and trimming inferred from the DNA. Recorded for this sample are about 260,000 clones; 60% of them occurred a single time. Clones ranked in the top ten supply about 0.93% of the sample.

Taken from the germline V gene, the CDR1 and CDR2 loops are SGHAT and FQNNGV. Measured from the cysteine to the phenylalanine, the CDR3 is 13 residues long. Only the CDR3 DNA is retained, 39 bases long and in frame from the first base. V loses 1 base at its end and J loses 10 bases; junction bases beyond the gene matches: 3. This clonotype was sampled from a human donor with alopecia areata. The input for sequencing was CD4+ T cells sorted from blood, taken at roughly week 52, from a patient treated with tofacitinib. The rearranged chain carries TRBV11-2 and TRBJ2-1, with 8 bases in between that match TRBD2. The CDR3 region has the sequence CASSLAGGPEQFF. Here is the DNA: TGTGCCAGCAGCTTAGCGGGGGGGCCCGAGCAGTTCTTC.